This T cell receptor beta chain came from a study of regulatory T cells in long-lasting Graves disease (dated by TCRdb to the early 2020s). In the study overall: Persistent Graves' disease was defined as antithyroid drug treatment for over 5 years with persistently positive TSH receptor autoantibodies. A total of around 35 samples underwent TCR sequencing, from roughly 13 patients with persistent Graves' disease and some 20 patients with newly diagnosed Graves' disease. Persistent Graves' disease patients were compared with newly diagnosed Graves' disease patients by peripheral blood TCR sequencing and RNA sequencing. Antithyroid drugs had been taken for approximately 10 years on average by persistent Graves' disease patients in the clinical cohort. The study took place in China and was registered as a clinical trial. Paper-wide results and their limitations: Compared with newly diagnosed patients, persistent Graves' disease patients had lower TCR Shannon entropy and fewer highly expanded clones, which suggests clonal expansion. Patients with persistent disease shared more public clonotypes (around 2,500) than newly diagnosed patients did (more than 900). Sequencing and analysis were restricted to the TCR beta chain. Preferential use of TRBV28, TRBJ1-2 and TRBJ2-5 was observed in persistent disease, whereas TRBV20-1 and TRBJ2-1 were favored in newly diagnosed disease. Only peripheral blood was studied, because thyroid tissue, the primary lesion, was inaccessible. The small sample size was acknowledged by the authors as a limitation that may reduce accuracy.

Many counts were recorded for this clonotype. Its antigen is still unknown. No base quality information exists; no much larger clone differs at one position. Library creation used multiplex PCR. The sequencer listed for this sample is Illumina HiSeq 4000. To build TCR beta libraries, CDR3 regions were amplified by Arm-PCR using iRepertoire HTBI primers. Before sequencing, the PCR products underwent gel purification. From the authors' description of their analysis: Across samples, 60 to 80 TRBV and roughly 13 TRBJ segments were identified and used for gene usage analysis of CDR3 amino acid clonotypes. Filtered high-quality paired reads were merged into contigs using COPE and FqMerger. BLAST was used to align contigs to the IMGT TRBV, TRBD and TRBJ reference genes, and CDR3 was defined following IMGT. Highly expanded clones were defined as clonotypes with a frequency above 0.1%. Shannon entropy served as the measure of repertoire diversity, while the Gini coefficient captured V-J evenness. Clonotypes shared by more than one individual were considered public. TCRdb took the public reads, trimmed them with fastp at Q25, ran MiXCR for clone calling and kept in-frame beta chains. Records with the same CDR3 protein are collapsed into one entry carrying the most frequent genes and DNA. V and J calls and clone size were set by TCRdb, not the authors. This sample has more than 300,000 distinct CDR3 sequences in its table, and 20% to 25% of those were observed once. The ten largest clones add up to under 35% of the sample.

The time point label for this specimen denotes: persistent/refractory GD, antithyroid drugs over 5 years with positive TRAb. RNA was extracted from PBMCs in TRIzol for both TCR sequencing and RNA sequencing. The diagnosis of Graves' disease was made according to American Thyroid Association guidelines. Patients were recruited from an endocrinology department in Xi'an, China. Each patient gave about 10 milliliters of peripheral blood, collected in an EDTA anticoagulant tube. Ficoll Paque Plus density gradient separation was used to isolate PBMCs, and no further T cell sorting was done. RNA quality was checked with an Agilent 2100 Bioanalyzer and agarose gel, and concentration with a NanoDrop 2000. As encoded in the germline V gene, CDR1 is ENHRY while CDR2 is SYGVKD. V loses 6 bases of germline sequence and J loses 0 bases, and the interval between the two ends is 9 bases. The CDR3 runs 14 residues from the cysteine to the phenylalanine. The sequence is cut down to CDR3 DNA, 42 bases in frame from base 1.

This TCR derives from a woman between 40 and 50 years old with Graves disease. Donor details come from another sample of the same person, matched by shared clones. This chain is built from TRBV10-3 and TRBJ1-5; the D gene is perhaps TRBD1, on 6 matching bases. Source: peripheral blood mononuclear cells (PBMCs), taken when the disease was refractory, from a patient treated with antithyroid drugs. CDR3 region: CAISLQGSNQPQHF. The sequenced DNA is TGTGCCATCAGCTTACAGGGTAGCAATCAGCCCCAGCATTTT.